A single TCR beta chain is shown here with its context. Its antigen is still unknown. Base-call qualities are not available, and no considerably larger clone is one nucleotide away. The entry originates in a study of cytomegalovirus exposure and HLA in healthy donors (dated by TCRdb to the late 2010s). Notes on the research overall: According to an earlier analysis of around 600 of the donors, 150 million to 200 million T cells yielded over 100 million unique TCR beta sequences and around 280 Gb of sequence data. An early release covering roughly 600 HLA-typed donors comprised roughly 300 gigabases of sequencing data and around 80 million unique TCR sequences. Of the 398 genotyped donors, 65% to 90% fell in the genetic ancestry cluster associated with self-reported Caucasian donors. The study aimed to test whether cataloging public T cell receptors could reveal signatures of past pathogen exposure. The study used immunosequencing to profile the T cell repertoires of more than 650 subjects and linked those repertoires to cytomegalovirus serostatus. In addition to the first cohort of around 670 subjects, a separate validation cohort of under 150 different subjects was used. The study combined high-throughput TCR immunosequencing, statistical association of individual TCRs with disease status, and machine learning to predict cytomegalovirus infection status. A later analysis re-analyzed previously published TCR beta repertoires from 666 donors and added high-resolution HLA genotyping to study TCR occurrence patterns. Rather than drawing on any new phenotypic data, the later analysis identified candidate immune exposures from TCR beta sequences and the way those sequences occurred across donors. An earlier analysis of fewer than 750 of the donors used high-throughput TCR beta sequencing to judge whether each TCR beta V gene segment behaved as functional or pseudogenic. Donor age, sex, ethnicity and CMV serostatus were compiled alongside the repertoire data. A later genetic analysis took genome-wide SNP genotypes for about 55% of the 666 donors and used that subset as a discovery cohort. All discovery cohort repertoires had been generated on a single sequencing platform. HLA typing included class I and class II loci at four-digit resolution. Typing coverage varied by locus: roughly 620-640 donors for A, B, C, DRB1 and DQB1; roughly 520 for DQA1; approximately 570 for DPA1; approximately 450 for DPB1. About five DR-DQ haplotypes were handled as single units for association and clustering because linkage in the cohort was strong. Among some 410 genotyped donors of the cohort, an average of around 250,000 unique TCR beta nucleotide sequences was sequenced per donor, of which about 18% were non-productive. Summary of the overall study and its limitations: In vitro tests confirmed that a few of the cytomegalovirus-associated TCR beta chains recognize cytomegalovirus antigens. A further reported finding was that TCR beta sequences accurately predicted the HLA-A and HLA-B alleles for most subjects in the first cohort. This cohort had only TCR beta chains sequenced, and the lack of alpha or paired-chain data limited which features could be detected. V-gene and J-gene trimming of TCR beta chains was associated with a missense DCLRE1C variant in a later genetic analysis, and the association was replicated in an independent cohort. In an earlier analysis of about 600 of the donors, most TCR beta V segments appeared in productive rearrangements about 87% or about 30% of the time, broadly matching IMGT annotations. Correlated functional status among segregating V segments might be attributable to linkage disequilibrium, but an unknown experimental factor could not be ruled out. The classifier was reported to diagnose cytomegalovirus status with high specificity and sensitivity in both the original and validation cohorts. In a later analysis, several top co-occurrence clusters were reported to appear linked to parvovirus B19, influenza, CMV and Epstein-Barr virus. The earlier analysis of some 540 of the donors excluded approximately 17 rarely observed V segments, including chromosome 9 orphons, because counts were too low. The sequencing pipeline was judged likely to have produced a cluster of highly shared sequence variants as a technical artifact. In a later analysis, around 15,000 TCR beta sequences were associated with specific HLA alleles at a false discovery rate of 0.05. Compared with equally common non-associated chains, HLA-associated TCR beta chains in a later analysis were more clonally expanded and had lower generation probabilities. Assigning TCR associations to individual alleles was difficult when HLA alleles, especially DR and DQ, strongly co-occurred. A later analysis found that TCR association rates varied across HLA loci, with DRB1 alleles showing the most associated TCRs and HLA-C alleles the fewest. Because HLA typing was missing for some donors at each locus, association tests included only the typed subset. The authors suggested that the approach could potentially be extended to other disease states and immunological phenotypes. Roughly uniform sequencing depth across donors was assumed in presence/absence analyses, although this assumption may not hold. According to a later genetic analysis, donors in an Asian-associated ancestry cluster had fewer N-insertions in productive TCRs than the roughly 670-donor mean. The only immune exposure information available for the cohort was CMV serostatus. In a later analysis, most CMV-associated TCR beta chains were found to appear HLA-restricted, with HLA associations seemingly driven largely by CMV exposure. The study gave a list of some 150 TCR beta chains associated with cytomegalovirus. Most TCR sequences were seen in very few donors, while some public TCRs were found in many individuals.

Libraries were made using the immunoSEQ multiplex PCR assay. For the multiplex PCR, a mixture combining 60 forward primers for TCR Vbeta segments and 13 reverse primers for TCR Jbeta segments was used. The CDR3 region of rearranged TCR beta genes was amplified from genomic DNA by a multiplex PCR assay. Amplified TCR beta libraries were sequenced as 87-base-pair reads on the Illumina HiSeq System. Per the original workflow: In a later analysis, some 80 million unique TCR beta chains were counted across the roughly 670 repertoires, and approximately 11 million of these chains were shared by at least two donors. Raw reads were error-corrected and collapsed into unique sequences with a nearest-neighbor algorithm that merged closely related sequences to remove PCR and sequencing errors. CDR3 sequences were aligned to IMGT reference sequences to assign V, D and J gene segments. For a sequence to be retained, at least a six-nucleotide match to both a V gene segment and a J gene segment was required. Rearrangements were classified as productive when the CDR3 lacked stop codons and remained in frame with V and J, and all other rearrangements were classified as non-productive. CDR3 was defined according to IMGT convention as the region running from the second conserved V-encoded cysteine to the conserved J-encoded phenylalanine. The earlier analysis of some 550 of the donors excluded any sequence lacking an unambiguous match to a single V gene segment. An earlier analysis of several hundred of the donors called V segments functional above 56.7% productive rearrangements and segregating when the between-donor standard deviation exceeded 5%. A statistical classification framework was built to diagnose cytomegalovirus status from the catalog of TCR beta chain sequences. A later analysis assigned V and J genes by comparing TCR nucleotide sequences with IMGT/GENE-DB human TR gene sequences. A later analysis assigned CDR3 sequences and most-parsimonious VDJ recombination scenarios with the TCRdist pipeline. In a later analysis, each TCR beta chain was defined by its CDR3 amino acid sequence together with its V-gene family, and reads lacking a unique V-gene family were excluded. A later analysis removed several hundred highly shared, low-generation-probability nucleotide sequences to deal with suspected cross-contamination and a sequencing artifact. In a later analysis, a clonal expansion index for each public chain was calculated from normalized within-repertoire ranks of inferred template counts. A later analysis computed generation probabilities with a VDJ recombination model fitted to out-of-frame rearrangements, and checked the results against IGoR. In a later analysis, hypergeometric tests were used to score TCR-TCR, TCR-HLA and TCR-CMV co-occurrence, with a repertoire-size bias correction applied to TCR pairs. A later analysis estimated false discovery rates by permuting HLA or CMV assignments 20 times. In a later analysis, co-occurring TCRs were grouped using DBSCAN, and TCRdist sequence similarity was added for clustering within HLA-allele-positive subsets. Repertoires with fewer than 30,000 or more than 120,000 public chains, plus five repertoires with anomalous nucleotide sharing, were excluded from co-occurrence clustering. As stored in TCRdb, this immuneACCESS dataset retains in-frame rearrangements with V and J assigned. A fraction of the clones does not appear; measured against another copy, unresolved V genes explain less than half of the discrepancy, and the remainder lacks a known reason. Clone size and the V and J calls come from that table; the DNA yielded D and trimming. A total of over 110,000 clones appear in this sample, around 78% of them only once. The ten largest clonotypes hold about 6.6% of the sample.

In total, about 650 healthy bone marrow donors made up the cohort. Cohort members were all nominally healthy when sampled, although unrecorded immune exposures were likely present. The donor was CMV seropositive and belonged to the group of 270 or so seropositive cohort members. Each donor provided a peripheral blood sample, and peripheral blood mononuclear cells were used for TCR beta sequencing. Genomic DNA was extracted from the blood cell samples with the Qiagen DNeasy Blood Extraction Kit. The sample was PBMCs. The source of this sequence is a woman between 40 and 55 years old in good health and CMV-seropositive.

DNA sequence: TGTGCCAGCAGCCCGGGACAGGGGCGCGGAGGCTACGAGCAGTACTTC. Its coded protein is CASSPGQGRGGYEQYF. The V and J genes are TRBV7-9 and TRBJ2-7; TRBD1 agrees with 10 junctional bases. The CDR3 sequence holds 16 residues, the cysteine and phenylalanine included. Just the 48-base CDR3 DNA is kept, in frame starting at base 1. As encoded in the germline V gene (reference sequence), CDR1 is SEHNR while CDR2 is FQNEAQ. Trimmed from V: 5 bases; trimmed from J: 3 bases; junction bases lacking a gene match: 10.